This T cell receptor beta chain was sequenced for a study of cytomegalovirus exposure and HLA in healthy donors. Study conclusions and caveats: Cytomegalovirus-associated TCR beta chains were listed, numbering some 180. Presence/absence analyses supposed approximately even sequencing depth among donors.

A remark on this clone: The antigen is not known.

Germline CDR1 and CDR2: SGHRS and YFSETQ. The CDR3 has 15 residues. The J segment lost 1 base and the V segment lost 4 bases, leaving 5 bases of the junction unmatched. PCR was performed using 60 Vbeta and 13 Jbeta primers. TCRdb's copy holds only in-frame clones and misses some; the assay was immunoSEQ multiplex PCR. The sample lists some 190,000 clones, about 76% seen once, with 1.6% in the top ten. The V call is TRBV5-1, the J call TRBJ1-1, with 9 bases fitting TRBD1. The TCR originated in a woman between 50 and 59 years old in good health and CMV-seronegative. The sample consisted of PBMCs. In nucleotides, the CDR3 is TGCGCCAGCAGCCTACAGGGGGCGGCGAACACTGAAGCTTTCTTT. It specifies CASSLQGAANTEAFF.